This T cell receptor beta chain was sequenced during a study of immune characterization of retroperitoneal liposarcoma. TCRdb ran MiXCR on the PCR reads and lists one entry per CDR3 protein. The sample holds 9,500 to 13,000 distinct CDR3 sequences, about a quarter seen once. There are many counts of this clonotype. CDR3 length equals 15 residues. With V trimmed by 7 bases and J by 10 bases, 10 bases remained unmatched. The germline gives CDR1 MNHNS, CDR2 SASEGT. This clonotype was obtained from a female donor with retroperitoneal liposarcoma. The rearrangement links TRBV6-1 to TRBJ2-1, with 13 positions matching TRBD2. The sample comprised tumor tissue. The CDR3 DNA reads as TGTGCCAGCACCCTAAGGACTAGCGGGAGTGGGGAGCAGTTCTTC. Translated: CASTLRTSGSGEQFF.